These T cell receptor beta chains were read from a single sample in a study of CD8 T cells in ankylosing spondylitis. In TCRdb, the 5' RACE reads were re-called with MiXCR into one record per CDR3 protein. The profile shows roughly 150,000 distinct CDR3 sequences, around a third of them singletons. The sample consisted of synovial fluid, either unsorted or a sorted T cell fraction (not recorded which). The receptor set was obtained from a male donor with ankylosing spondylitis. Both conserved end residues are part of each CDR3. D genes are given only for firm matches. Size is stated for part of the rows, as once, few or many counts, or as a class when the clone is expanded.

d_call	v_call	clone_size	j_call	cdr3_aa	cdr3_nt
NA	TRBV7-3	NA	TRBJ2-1	CASSFGVMREQFF	TGTGCCAGCAGCTTTGGGGTCATGAGGGAGCAGTTCTTC
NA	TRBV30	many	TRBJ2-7	CAWSAVADEQYF	TGTGCCTGGAGTGCGGTAGCTGACGAGCAGTACTTC
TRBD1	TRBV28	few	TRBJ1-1	CASSPIDRENTEAFF	TGTGCCAGCAGTCCTATCGACAGGGAGAACACTGAAGCTTTCTTT
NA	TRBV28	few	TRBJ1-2	CASSSSWGGYGYTF	TGTGCCAGCAGTTCATCCTGGGGGGGCTATGGCTACACCTTC
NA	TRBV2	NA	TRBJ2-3	CASKEGLSTDTQYF	TGTGCCAGCAAAGAAGGACTGAGCACAGATACGCAGTATTTT
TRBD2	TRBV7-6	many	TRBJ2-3	CASSLVYASGGSTDTQYF	TGTGCCAGCAGCTTAGTATATGCTAGCGGAGGTAGCACAGATACGCAGTATTTT
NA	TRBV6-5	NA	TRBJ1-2	CASSYARDHYGYTF	TGTGCCAGCAGTTACGCTCGGGATCACTATGGCTACACCTTC
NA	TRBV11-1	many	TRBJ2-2	CASSLDEGGELFF	TGTGCCAGCAGCTTAGACGAGGGCGGGGAGCTGTTTTTT
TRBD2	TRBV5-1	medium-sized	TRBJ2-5	CASSSSTSGKETQYF	TGCGCCAGCAGCTCCTCTACTAGCGGGAAAGAGACCCAGTACTTC
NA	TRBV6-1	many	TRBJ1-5	CASSPGPNSNQPQHF	TGTGCCAGCAGCCCGGGACCAAATAGCAATCAGCCCCAGCATTTT
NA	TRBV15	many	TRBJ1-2	CATSRDTQGSYGYTF	TGTGCCACCAGCAGAGATACACAGGGAAGCTATGGCTACACCTTC
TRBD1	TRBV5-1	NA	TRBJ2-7	CASSPGQGTGSYEQYF	TGCGCCAGCAGCCCCGGTCAGGGGACAGGGTCCTACGAGCAGTACTTC
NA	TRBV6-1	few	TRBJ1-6	CASRKDPNSPLHF	TGTGCCAGCAGGAAGGACCCTAATTCACCCCTCCACTTT
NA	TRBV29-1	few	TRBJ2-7	CSVGGDSSSYEQYF	TGCAGCGTGGGGGGGGACAGCAGCTCCTACGAGCAGTACTTC
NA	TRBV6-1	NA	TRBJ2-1	CASNLPGLNNEQFF	TGTGCCAGCAACTTACCGGGACTCAACAATGAGCAGTTCTTC
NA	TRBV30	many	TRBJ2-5	CAWSVLLGRETQYF	TGTGCCTGGAGTGTACTATTGGGTCGGGAGACCCAGTACTTC
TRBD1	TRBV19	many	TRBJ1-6	CASSISTGNSPLHF	TGTGCCAGTAGTATTTCGACAGGGAATTCACCCCTCCACTTT
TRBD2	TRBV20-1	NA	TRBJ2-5	CSVGLLSGAETQYF	TGCAGTGTCGGACTCCTTAGCGGGGCGGAGACCCAGTACTTC
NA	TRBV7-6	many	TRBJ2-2	CASSLKRPGAANTGELFF	TGTGCCAGCAGCTTAAAACGGCCGGGGGCTGCGAACACCGGGGAGCTGTTTTTT
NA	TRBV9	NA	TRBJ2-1	CASSVEALGGEQFF	TGTGCCAGCAGCGTAGAAGCCCTCGGGGGTGAGCAGTTCTTC
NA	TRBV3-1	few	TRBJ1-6	CASSQESDVRYNSPLHF	TGTGCCAGCAGCCAAGAGTCGGATGTGAGATATAATTCACCCCTCCACTTT
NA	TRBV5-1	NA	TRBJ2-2	CASSLLLANTGELFF	TGCGCCAGCAGCTTGCTGTTAGCGAACACCGGGGAGCTGTTTTTT
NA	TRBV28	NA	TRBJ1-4	CASSRSVTNEKLFF	TGTGCCAGCAGCCGTTCTGTGACTAATGAAAAACTGTTTTTT
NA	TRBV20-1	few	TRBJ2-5	CSAWDIRGETQYF	TGCAGTGCTTGGGACATTCGGGGGGAGACCCAGTACTTC
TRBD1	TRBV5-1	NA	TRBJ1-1	CASSFAGGSFRNTEAFF	TGCGCCAGCAGCTTTGCAGGGGGCAGTTTCAGGAACACTGAAGCTTTCTTT
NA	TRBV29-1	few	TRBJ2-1	CSVGGSAVYNEQFF	TGCAGCGTGGGGGGTAGCGCAGTTTACAATGAGCAGTTCTTC
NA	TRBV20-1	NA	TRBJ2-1	CSARGRRSYNEQFF	TGCAGTGCTAGGGGCAGGAGATCCTACAATGAGCAGTTCTTC
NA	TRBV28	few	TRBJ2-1	CASSRRRHILSYNEQFF	TGTGCCAGCAGCCGAAGACGCCACATCCTCTCCTACAATGAGCAGTTCTTC
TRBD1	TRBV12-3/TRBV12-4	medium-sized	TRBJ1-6	CASSPGTGSSPLHF	TGTGCCAGCAGTCCCGGGACAGGGAGTTCACCCCTCCACTTT
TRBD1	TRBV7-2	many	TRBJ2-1	CASMRDRKANEQFF	TGTGCCAGCATGCGGGACAGGAAAGCCAATGAGCAGTTCTTC
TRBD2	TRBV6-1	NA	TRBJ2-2	CASRLALNTGELFF	TGTGCCAGCCGACTAGCCCTCAACACCGGGGAGCTGTTTTTT
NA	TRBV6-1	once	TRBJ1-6	CASSPTGGNSPLHF	TGTGCCAGCAGTCCCACGGGGGGGAATTCACCCCTCCACTTT
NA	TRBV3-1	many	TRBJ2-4	CASSPQNLAKNIQYF	TGTGCCAGCAGCCCCCAGAATCTAGCCAAAAACATTCAGTACTTC
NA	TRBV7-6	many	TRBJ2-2	CASSLVQNTGELFF	TGTGCCAGCAGCTTAGTACAGAACACCGGGGAGCTGTTTTTT
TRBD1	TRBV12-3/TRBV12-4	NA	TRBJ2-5	CASSRDRVSQYF	TGTGCCAGCAGCCGGGACAGGGTTTCCCAGTACTTC
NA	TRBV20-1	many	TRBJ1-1	CSAVTRTARNTEAFF	TGCAGTGCTGTTACCCGGACAGCCCGGAACACTGAAGCTTTCTTT
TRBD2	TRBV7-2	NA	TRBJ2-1	CASSQGLAGEGVDEQFF	TGTGCCAGCAGCCAGGGACTAGCGGGAGAAGGTGTGGATGAGCAGTTCTTC
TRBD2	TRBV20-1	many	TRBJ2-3	CSALGTSGRAPPDTQYF	TGCAGTGCTCTTGGGACTAGCGGGAGGGCCCCCCCAGATACGCAGTATTTT
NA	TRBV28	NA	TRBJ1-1	CASSLQGTATEAFF	TGTGCCAGCAGTTTGCAGGGCACGGCCACTGAAGCTTTCTTT
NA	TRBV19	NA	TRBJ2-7	CASSMEDGYYEQYF	TGTGCCAGTAGTATGGAGGACGGATACTACGAGCAGTACTTC
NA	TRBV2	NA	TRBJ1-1	CASRDQEDTEAFF	TGTGCCAGCAGAGACCAGGAGGACACTGAAGCTTTCTTT
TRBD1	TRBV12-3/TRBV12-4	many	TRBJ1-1	CASRTDRVGSEAFF	TGTGCCAGCAGAACAGACAGGGTTGGTAGTGAAGCTTTCTTT
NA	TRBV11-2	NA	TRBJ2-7	CASSLAFPLYEQYF	TGTGCCAGCAGCTTAGCTTTCCCATTATACGAGCAGTACTTC
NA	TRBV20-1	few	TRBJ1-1	CMSLTGTEAFF	TGCATGAGTCTCACCGGGACTGAAGCTTTCTTT
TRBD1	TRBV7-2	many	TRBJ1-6	CASSYTGTGVYNSPLHF	TGTGCCAGCAGCTATACCGGGACAGGGGTTTATAATTCACCCCTCCACTTT
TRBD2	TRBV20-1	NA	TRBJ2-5	CSARTGLAVRGPQETQYF	TGCAGTGCAAGAACGGGACTAGCGGTCAGGGGGCCCCAAGAGACCCAGTACTTC
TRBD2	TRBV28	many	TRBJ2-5	CASIPRGVASGRQETQYF	TGTGCCAGCATACCGAGGGGCGTCGCTAGCGGGAGGCAAGAGACCCAGTACTTC
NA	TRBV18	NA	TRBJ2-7	CASSPGRYLGEQYF	TGTGCCAGCTCACCGGGGCGGTACCTGGGTGAGCAGTACTTC
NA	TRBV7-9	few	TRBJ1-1	CASSLAGASEAFF	TGTGCCAGCAGCTTAGCAGGGGCCTCTGAAGCTTTCTTT
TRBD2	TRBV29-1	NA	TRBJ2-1	CSVAGLADRDGNEQFF	TGCAGCGTTGCAGGGCTAGCGGATCGGGATGGGAATGAGCAGTTCTTC
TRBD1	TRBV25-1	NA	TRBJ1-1	CASSGKGSGGLGTEAFF	TGTGCCAGCAGTGGAAAGGGTTCAGGGGGCTTGGGCACTGAAGCTTTCTTT
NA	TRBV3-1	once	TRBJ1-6	CASSGPLDNSPLHF	TGTGCCAGCAGTGGACCTCTGGATAATTCACCCCTCCACTTT
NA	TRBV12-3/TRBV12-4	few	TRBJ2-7	CASSLQALSYEQYF	TGTGCCAGCAGTCTCCAAGCCCTCTCCTACGAGCAGTACTTC
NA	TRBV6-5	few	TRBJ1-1	CASSYGGAGANTEAFF	TGTGCCAGCAGTTACGGGGGGGCAGGGGCGAACACTGAAGCTTTCTTT
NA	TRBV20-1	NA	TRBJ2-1	CSARAGGRVSSYNEQFF	TGCAGTGCTAGAGCGGGGGGCCGCGTTAGCTCCTACAATGAGCAGTTCTTC
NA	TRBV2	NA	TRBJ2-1	CASSEVAGPYNEQFF	TGTGCCAGCAGTGAAGTTGCGGGTCCCTACAATGAGCAGTTCTTC
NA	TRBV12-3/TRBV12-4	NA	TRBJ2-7	CASSFYDEQYF	TGTGCCAGCAGTTTTTACGACGAGCAGTACTTC
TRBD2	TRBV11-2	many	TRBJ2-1	CASSRGDLSYNEQFF	TGTGCCAGCAGCCGGGGGGACCTATCCTACAATGAGCAGTTCTTC
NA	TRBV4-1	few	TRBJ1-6	CASSQDLRGSSYNSPLHF	TGCGCCAGCAGCCAAGACTTACGGGGAAGCTCCTATAATTCACCCCTCCACTTT
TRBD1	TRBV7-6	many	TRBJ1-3	CASSTGTAGNTIYF	TGTGCCAGCAGCACCGGGACAGCTGGAAACACCATATATTTT